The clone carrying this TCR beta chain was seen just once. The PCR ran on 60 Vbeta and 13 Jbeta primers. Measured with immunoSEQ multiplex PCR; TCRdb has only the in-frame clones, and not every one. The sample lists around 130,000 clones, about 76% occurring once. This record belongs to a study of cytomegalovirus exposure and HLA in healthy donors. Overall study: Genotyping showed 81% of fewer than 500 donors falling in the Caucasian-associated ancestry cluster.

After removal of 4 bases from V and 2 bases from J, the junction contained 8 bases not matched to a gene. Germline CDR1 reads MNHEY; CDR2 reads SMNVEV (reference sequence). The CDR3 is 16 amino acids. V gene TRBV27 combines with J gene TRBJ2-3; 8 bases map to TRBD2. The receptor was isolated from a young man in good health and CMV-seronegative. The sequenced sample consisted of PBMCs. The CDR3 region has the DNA TGTGCCAGCAGTTCTACCGGGACTAGGCACACAGATACGCAGTATTTT. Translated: CASSSTGTRHTDTQYF.